This T cell receptor beta chain is drawn from a study of T cell repertoires in cytomegalovirus infection. Study-level information: It was the public TCR beta signatures that indicated both CMV infection and matching HLA type.

This clonotype was counted a few times. Its specificity is not known. TCRdb called the reads again in MiXCR, with one record for every CDR3 protein. The table lists about 52,000 distinct CDR3 sequences, around a fifth of them singletons. The V and J ends lost 0 bases and 0 bases respectively, with 8 bases between them. The CDR3 is 14 residues long. The germline CDR1 and CDR2 sequences are DFQATT and SNEGSKA (reference sequence). This clonotype originated in a human donor in good health (CMV status not recorded). Some clones in this sample may be carry-over from other donors' samples. The chain has TRBV20-1 and TRBJ2-5; no clear D. The sample consisted of CD8+ T cells from cultured PBMCs, taken from culture after CMV antigen stimulation. The CDR3 DNA follows: TGCAGTGCTAGAGATTTGGGGTACCAAGAGACCCAGTACTTC. Protein: CSARDLGYQETQYF.